This record looks at one T cell receptor (beta chain) sequence and its context. This CDR3 has 14 amino acids. Trimming took 5 bases from V and 1 from J, leaving 11 bases between them. CDR1 is LNHDA, CDR2 SQIVND, per germline (reference sequence). This record belongs to a study of siplizumab effects on memory and regulatory T cells. The data were produced by immunoSEQ multiplex PCR, yet TCRdb's version contains in-frame clones alone and is incomplete. The data hold roughly 120,000 clones, with 90% to 95% observed a single time. Sequencing used Tregs sorted from blood. The sequence was obtained from a human donor in good health. V gene TRBV19 combines with J gene TRBJ1-2; tentative D call: TRBD1 (5 bases). In nucleotides, the CDR3 is TGTGCCAGTAGTTCTGCCGACAGTAACTATGGCTACACCTTC. Translation: CASSSADSNYGYTF.